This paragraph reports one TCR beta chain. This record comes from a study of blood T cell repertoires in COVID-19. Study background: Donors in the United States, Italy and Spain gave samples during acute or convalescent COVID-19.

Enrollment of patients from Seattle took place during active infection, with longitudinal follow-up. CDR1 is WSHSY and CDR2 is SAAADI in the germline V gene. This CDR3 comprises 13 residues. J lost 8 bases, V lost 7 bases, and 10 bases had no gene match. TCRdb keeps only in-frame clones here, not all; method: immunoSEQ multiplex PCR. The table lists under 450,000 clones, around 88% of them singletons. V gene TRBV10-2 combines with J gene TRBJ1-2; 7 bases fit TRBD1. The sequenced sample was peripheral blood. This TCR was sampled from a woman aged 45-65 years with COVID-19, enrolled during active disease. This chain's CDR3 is CASTVGTATGYTF. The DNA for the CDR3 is TGCGCCAGCACCGTGGGGACAGCGACGGGCTACACCTTC.